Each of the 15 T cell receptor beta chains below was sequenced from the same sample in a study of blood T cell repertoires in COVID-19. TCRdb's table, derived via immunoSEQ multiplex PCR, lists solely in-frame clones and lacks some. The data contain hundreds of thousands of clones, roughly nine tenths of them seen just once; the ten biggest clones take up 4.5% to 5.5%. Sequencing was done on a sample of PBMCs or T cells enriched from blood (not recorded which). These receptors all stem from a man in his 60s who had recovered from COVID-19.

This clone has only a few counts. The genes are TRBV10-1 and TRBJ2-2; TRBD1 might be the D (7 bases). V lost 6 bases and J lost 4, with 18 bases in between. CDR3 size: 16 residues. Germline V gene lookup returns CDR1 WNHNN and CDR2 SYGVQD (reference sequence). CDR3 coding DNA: TGCGCCAGCAGCCGGAGGGACTCAGGGGGCACCGGGGAGCTGTTTTTT. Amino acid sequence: CASSRRDSGGTGELFF.

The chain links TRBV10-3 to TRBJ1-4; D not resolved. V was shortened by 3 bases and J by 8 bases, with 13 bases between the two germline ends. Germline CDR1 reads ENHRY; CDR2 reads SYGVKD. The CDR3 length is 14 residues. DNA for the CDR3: TGTGCCATCAGTGATACGGGGTGGGCAGAAAAACTGTTTTTT. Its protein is CAISDTGWAEKLFF.

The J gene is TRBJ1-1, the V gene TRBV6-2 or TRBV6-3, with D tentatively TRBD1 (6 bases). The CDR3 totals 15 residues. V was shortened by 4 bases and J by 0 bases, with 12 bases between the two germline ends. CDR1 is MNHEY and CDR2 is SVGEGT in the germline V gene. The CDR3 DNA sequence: TGTGCCAGCAGTTTAATGGGACATCTGAACACTGAAGCTTTCTTT. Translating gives CASSLMGHLNTEAFF.

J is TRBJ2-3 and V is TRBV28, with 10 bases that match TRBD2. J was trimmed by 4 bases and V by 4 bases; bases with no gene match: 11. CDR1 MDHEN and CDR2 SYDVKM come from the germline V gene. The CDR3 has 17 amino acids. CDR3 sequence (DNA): TGTGCCAGCAGTTCATCCCTTCTAGCGGGAGTGGCAGATACGCAGTATTTT. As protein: CASSSSLLAGVADTQYF.

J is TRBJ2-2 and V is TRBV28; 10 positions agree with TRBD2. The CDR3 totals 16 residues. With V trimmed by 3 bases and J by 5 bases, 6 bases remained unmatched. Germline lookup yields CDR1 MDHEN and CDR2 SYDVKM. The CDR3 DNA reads TGTGCCAGCAGTTTGTTAGCGGGAGGATCGACCGGGGAGCTGTTTTTT. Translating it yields CASSLLAGGSTGELFF.

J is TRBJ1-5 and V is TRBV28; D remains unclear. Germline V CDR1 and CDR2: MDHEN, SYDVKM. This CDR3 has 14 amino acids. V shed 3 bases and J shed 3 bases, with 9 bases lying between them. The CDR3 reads CASSFNGLNQPQHF. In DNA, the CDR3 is TGTGCCAGCAGTTTCAATGGGCTCAATCAGCCCCAGCATTTT.

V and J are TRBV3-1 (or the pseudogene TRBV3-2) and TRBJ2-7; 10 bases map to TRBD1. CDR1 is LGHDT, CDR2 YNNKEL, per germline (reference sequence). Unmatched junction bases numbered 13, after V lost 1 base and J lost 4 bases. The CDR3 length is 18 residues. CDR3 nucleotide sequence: TGTGCCAGCAGCCAAGGCCCCGGGGCCGGGACAGGGGTTTACGAGCAGTACTTC. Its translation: CASSQGPGAGTGVYEQYF.

The DNA of the CDR3 is TGTGCCAGCAGCGGAGATAGGTTAGGCAATTCACCCCTCCACTTT. It encodes CASSGDRLGNSPLHF. The chain links TRBV5-5 to TRBJ1-6, with unresolved D. V was shortened by 4 bases and J by 7 bases, with 15 bases between the two germline ends. This CDR3 region has 15 residues. Germline lookup yields CDR1 SGHKS and CDR2 YYEKEE (reference sequence).

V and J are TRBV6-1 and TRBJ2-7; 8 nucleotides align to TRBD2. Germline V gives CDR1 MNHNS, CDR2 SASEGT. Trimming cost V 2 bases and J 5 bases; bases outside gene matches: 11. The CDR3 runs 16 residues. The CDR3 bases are TGTGCCAGCAGTGAAAGGGCCAGCGGGGGCTTGGACGAGCAGTACTTC. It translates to CASSERASGGLDEQYF.

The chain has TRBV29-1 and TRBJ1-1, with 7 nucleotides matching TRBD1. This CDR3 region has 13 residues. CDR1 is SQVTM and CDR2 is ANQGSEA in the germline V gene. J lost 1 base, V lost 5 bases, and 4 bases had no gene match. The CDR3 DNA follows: TGCAGCGTTTGGACAGGCGGGAACACTGAAGCTTTCTTT. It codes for CSVWTGGNTEAFF.

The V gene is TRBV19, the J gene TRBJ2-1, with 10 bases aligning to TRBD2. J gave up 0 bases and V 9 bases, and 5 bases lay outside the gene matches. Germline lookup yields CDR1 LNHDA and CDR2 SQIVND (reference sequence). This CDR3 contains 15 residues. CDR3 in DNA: TGTGCCAGGAACGGACTAGCGGACTCCTACAATGAGCAGTTCTTC. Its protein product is CARNGLADSYNEQFF.

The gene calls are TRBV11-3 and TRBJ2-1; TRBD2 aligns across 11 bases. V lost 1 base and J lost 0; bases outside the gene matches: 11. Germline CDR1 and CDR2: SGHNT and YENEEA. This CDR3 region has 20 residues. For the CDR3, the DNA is TGTGCCAGCAGCTTAGGTGGGTTAGCGGGAGGGACTTCCTCCTACAATGAGCAGTTCTTC. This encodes CASSLGGLAGGTSSYNEQFF.

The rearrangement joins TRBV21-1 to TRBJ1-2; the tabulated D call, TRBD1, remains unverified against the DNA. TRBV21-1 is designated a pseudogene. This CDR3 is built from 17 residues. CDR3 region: CASRTRRDRGLGYGYTF. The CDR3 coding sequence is TGTGCCAGCAGAACTCGCCGGGACAGGGGGCTCGGCTATGGCTACACCTTC.

The CDR3 spells CASSPGTGGYQETQYF. The CDR3 coding sequence is TGCGCCAGCAGTCCGGGGACAGGGGGGTACCAAGAGACCCAGTACTTC. This sequence joins TRBV5-1 and TRBJ2-5; 11 bases agree with TRBD1. The CDR3 sequence is 16 residues long. V lost 5 bases and J lost 0; bases outside the gene matches: 6. Germline loops: CDR1 SGHRS, CDR2 YFSETQ.

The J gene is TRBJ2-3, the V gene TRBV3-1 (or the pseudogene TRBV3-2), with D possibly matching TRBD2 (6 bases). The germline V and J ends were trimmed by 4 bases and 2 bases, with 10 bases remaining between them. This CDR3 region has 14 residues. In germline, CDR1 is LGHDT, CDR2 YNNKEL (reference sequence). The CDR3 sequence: CASSPSGPTDTQYF. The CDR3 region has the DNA TGTGCCAGCAGCCCCAGCGGGCCCACAGATACGCAGTATTTT.